These 15 T cell receptor beta chains share one sample of origin, sequenced in a study of CD8 T cells in Susac syndrome (dated by TCRdb to the late 2010s). To prepare the library, the immunoSEQ multiplex PCR assay was applied. RNA was extracted using the RNeasy kit, and about 0.45 to 1 microgram was reverse transcribed with random hexamers. In TCRdb, the public reads were trimmed at Q25 with fastp and aligned with MiXCR, with productive beta chains retained. Each CDR3 protein gets just one entry, which takes the most common genes and DNA from the rows behind it. This sample has 170,000 or so distinct CDR3 sequences in its table, and over 90% of those were observed once. The top ten clones comprise around 0.1% of the sample. The sample taken for sequencing was CD4+ T cells from PBMCs. All receptors derive from a human donor with Susac syndrome.

V gene TRBV11-3 combines with J gene TRBJ2-1; 8 bases fit TRBD1. The germline gives CDR1 SGHNT, CDR2 YENEEA. This CDR3 is built from 15 residues. J lost 8 bases, V lost 5 bases, and 11 bases had no gene match. CDR3 protein: CASSTRQGRVDEQFF. The CDR3 DNA reads as TGTGCCAGCAGCACTCGACAGGGGCGAGTAGATGAGCAGTTCTTC.

This clonotype was seen only once. The chain has TRBV7-2 and TRBJ2-6; no definite D call. The CDR3 extends over 16 amino acids. Germline V gives CDR1 SGHTA, CDR2 FQGNSA. V shed 2 bases and J shed 0 bases, with 8 bases lying between them. The CDR3 sequence is CASSLSRGSGANVLTF. In nucleotides, the CDR3 is TGTGCCAGCAGCTTATCTAGAGGCTCTGGGGCCAACGTCCTGACTTTC.

The chain recombines TRBV9 with TRBJ2-7; D is ambiguous. This CDR3 has 14 residues. V lost 6 bases, J lost 5 bases, and 18 bases lay in between. Germline V lookup: CDR1 SGDLS, CDR2 YYNGEE. The CDR3, as DNA: TGTGCCAGCACCCCGTATCTCTCCTCGGACGAGCAGTACTTC. It is translated as CASTPYLSSDEQYF.

The rearrangement uses TRBV12-3 or TRBV12-4 and TRBJ2-1, with D uncertain. Trimming left V 3 bases short and J 6 bases short, with 6 bases between. The CDR3 has 12 residues. CDR3 DNA sequence: TGTGCCAGCAGTTTTGGCTTCAATGAGCAGTTCTTC. Its translation: CASSFGFNEQFF.

V is TRBV29-1 and J is TRBJ2-3; tentatively, D is TRBD1 (6 bases). In germline, CDR1 is SQVTM, CDR2 ANQGSEA. V was shortened by 1 base and J by 0 bases, with 14 bases between the two germline ends. The CDR3 has 16 amino acids. CDR3 in DNA: TGCAGCGTTGAAGCCACCCCAGGACAGAGCACAGATACGCAGTATTTT. Translated: CSVEATPGQSTDTQYF.

V and J are TRBV20-1 and TRBJ2-3, with TRBD2 matching 11 bases. With 6 bases clipped from V and 4 bases from J, the junction kept 6 bases outside the gene matches. CDR3 length equals 14 residues. Germline CDR1 reads DFQATT; CDR2 reads SNEGSKA (reference sequence). The CDR3 DNA reads as TGCAGTGCAACGACTAGCGGGATATCAGATACGCAGTATTTT. Translation gives CSATTSGISDTQYF.

The chain recombines TRBV29-1 with TRBJ1-1, with 8 nucleotides matching TRBD1. CDR1 SQVTM and CDR2 ANQGSEA come from the germline V gene. Losses at the gene ends were 7 bases for V and 5 bases for J; bases not matched to a gene: 9. The CDR3 sequence is 13 residues long. DNA of the CDR3: TGCAGCGCTATGGACAGGGTTTTTACTGAAGCTTTCTTT. Its translation: CSAMDRVFTEAFF. Variable domain in full (rest from reference TRBV29-1 and TRBJ1-1): SAVISQKPSRDICQRGTSLTIQCQVDSQVTMMFWYRQQPGQSLTLIATANQGSEATYESGFVIDKFPISRPNLTFSTLTVSNMSPEDSSIYLCSAMDRVFTEAFFGQGTRLTVV.

The chain carries TRBV20-1 and TRBJ1-2; D perhaps matches TRBD1 (5 bases). The CDR3 has 13 residues. The V gene's germline CDR1 is DFQATT and CDR2 SNEGSKA (reference sequence). V lost 2 bases, J lost 5 bases, and 12 bases lay in between. The CDR3: CSARKGLQYGYTF. The CDR3 bases are TGCAGTGCTAGAAAGGGACTGCAGTATGGCTACACCTTC.

The chain joins TRBV12-3 or TRBV12-4 to TRBJ2-2, with D possibly being TRBD2 (6 bases). CDR3 length: 16 amino acids. V was shortened by 2 bases and J by 7 bases, with 17 bases between the two germline ends. CDR3 amino acids: CASSLRGVGRHGELFF. The DNA for the CDR3 is TGTGCCAGCAGTTTAAGAGGGGTCGGGAGACACGGGGAGCTGTTTTTT.

The genes are TRBV29-1 and TRBJ1-1; D remains unclear. This CDR3 region has 12 residues. V was pared by 7 bases and J by 6 bases, with 15 bases between. CDR1 is SQVTM, CDR2 ANQGSEA, per germline. The CDR3 region has the DNA TGCAGCGCCGGCGGTACAGTCGCTGAAGCTTTCTTT. This gives the protein CSAGGTVAEAFF.

The chain is built from TRBV2 and TRBJ2-3, with D uncertain. V lost 7 bases and J lost 3, with 5 bases in between. CDR1 SNHLY and CDR2 FYNNEI come from the germline V gene. This CDR3 is built from 11 residues. DNA for the CDR3: TGTGCCAGCATTGAGACAGATACGCAGTATTTT. Its translation: CASIETDTQYF.

V usage is TRBV11-2 and J usage is TRBJ2-1; 10 bases are a match to TRBD1. Germline-derived CDR1 and CDR2 are SGHAT and FQNNGV. The CDR3 totals 17 residues. The trim removed 1 base at V and 2 bases at J, leaving 5 bases unmatched. The CDR3 coding sequence is TGTGCCAGCAGCTTAGGTCGGGGACAGGGGACCTACAATGAGCAGTTCTTC. This codes for CASSLGRGQGTYNEQFF. The variable domain in full, with the rest retrieved from reference TRBV11-2 and TRBJ2-1, is EAGVAQSPRYKIIEKRQSVAFWCNPISGHATLYWYQQILGQGPKLLIQFQNNGVVDDSQLPKDRFSAERLKGVDSTLKIQPAKLEDSAVYLCASSLGRGQGTYNEQFFGPGTRLTVL.

The rearrangement links TRBV27 to TRBJ1-1; D is undetermined. Germline-derived CDR1 and CDR2 are MNHEY and SMNVEV (reference sequence). The ends were cut back, 0 bases at V and 5 bases at J, with 7 bases in the middle. This CDR3 region has 13 residues. The CDR3 here is CASSLSVGTEAFF. For the CDR3, the DNA is TGTGCCAGCAGTTTATCGGTGGGTACTGAAGCTTTCTTT.

The chain employs TRBV6-5 and TRBJ1-2, with D unresolved. The CDR3 has 14 amino acids. V shed 6 bases and J shed 7 bases, with 18 bases lying between them. The germline gives CDR1 MNHEY, CDR2 SVGAGI. The CDR3 nucleotides are TGTGCCAGCAGACTACGAGGAGCTCTGGTTGGCTACACCTTC. Protein: CASRLRGALVGYTF.

The chain uses TRBV7-2 and TRBJ2-7, with TRBD2 identical over 10 bases. Germline lookup yields CDR1 SGHTA and CDR2 FQGNSA. The V and J ends lost 3 bases and 0 bases, in that order; junction bases with no gene match: 2. The CDR3 has 15 amino acids. The CDR3 protein is CASSFTSGNSYEQYF. The CDR3 DNA is TGTGCCAGCAGCTTTACTAGCGGGAACTCCTACGAGCAGTACTTC. The whole variable domain, filled in from reference TRBV7-2 and TRBJ2-7, reads GAGVSQSPSNKVTEKGKDVELRCDPISGHTALYWYRQSLGQGLEFLIYFQGNSAPDKSGLPSDRFSAERTGGSVSTLTIQRTQQEDSAVYLCASSFTSGNSYEQYFGPGTRLTVT.